This T cell receptor beta chain was identified in a study of cytomegalovirus exposure and HLA in healthy donors (dated 2017 in TCRdb). Regarding the research as a whole: In an earlier analysis of 587 of the donors, roughly 300 Gb of sequence data and about 110 million unique TCR beta sequences from about 180 million T cells were reported. Every discovery cohort repertoire had been produced on one sequencing platform. An early release that covered about 600 HLA-typed donors contained approximately 320 gigabases of sequencing data and roughly 84 million unique TCR sequences. In the later analysis, no new phenotypic data were used to find candidate immune exposures; instead, reliance was placed on TCR beta sequences and their occurrence across donors. The study profiled the T cell repertoires of some 610 subjects by immunosequencing and related them to cytomegalovirus serostatus. To predict cytomegalovirus infection status, the study combined high-throughput TCR immunosequencing, statistical association of individual TCRs with disease status, and machine learning. The aim of the study was to test whether cataloging public T cell receptors could identify signatures of past pathogen exposure. In addition to the first cohort of approximately 650 subjects, a separate validation cohort of approximately 130 different subjects was used. A later analysis re-examined previously published TCR beta repertoires from more than 600 donors and added high-resolution HLA genotyping to investigate patterns of TCR occurrence. An earlier analysis of some 600 of the donors applied high-throughput TCR beta sequencing to assess whether each TCR beta V gene segment acted as functional or pseudogenic. Among around 400 genotyped donors of the cohort, an average of approximately 240,000 unique TCR beta nucleotide sequences were sequenced per donor, about a sixth of them non-productive. In a later genetic analysis, genome-wide SNP genotypes for about three fifths of the roughly 670 donors were used, and that subset was treated as a discovery cohort. Typing coverage varied by locus: roughly 629-630 donors for A, B, C, DRB1 and DQB1; roughly 560 for DQA1; nearly 610 for DPA1; some 470 for DPB1. Donor age, sex, ethnicity and CMV serostatus were compiled alongside the repertoire data. Roughly 5 DR-DQ haplotypes were handled as single units for association and clustering, since linkage in the cohort was strong. Among the roughly 410 genotyped donors, approximately 76% belonged to the genetic ancestry cluster associated with self-reported Caucasian donors. HLA typing covered class I and class II loci at four-digit resolution.

The cohort was made up of approximately 670 healthy bone marrow donors. At the time of sampling, all cohort members were nominally healthy, though unrecorded immune exposures were likely present. The donor tested CMV seronegative, placing the donor among the 300 to 450 seronegative members of the cohort. A peripheral blood sample was collected from each donor, and TCR beta sequencing was performed on peripheral blood mononuclear cells. Genomic DNA extraction from the blood cell samples was performed with the Qiagen DNeasy Blood Extraction Kit. Notes on this clone: Its antigen is not yet known. It is unclear where the CDR3 begins or ends on the DNA, so no DNA is shown, and the CDR3 is as TCRdb lists it.

The library was obtained by the immunoSEQ multiplex PCR assay. For the multiplex PCR, a mixture combining 60 forward primers for TCR Vbeta segments and 13 reverse primers for TCR Jbeta segments was used. The CDR3 region of rearranged TCR beta genes was amplified from genomic DNA with a multiplex PCR assay. The Illumina HiSeq System was used to sequence the amplified TCR beta libraries as 87-base-pair reads. The study's own analysis went as follows. A later analysis tallied 80 million to 95 million unique TCR beta chains across the 600 to 700 repertoires, and around 12 million of those chains were shared by two or more donors. A nearest-neighbor algorithm error-corrected the raw reads and collapsed the reads into unique sequences, merging closely related sequences to remove PCR and sequencing errors. To assign V, D and J gene segments, CDR3 sequences were aligned to IMGT reference sequences. For a sequence to be retained, a match of at least six nucleotides to both a V gene segment and a J gene segment was required. Rearrangements were classified as productive when the CDR3 lacked stop codons and remained in frame with V and J, and all other rearrangements were classified as non-productive. CDR3 was defined by IMGT convention, running from the second conserved V-encoded cysteine to the conserved J-encoded phenylalanine. The earlier analysis of around 640 of the donors excluded sequences that lacked an unambiguous match to a single V gene segment. An earlier analysis of just under 600 of the donors called V segments functional above 56.7% productive rearrangements and segregating when the between-donor standard deviation exceeded 5%. A statistical classification framework was built to diagnose cytomegalovirus status from the catalog of TCR beta chain sequences. In a later analysis, TCR nucleotide sequences were compared against IMGT/GENE-DB human TR gene sequences so that V and J genes could be assigned. In a later analysis, CDR3 sequences and most-parsimonious VDJ recombination scenarios were assigned using the TCRdist pipeline. In a later analysis, every TCR beta chain was defined by the combination of its CDR3 amino acid sequence and its V-gene family, and reads without a unique V-gene family were dropped. In a later analysis, around 600 highly shared, low-generation-probability nucleotide sequences were removed to address suspected cross-contamination and a sequencing artifact. For each public chain, a later analysis derived a clonal expansion index from normalized ranks of inferred template counts within each repertoire. A later analysis computed generation probabilities with a VDJ recombination model fitted to out-of-frame rearrangements, and checked the results against IGoR. In a later analysis, TCR-TCR, TCR-HLA and TCR-CMV co-occurrence was scored with hypergeometric tests, and a repertoire-size bias correction was applied to TCR pairs. A later analysis estimated false discovery rates by permuting HLA or CMV assignments 20 times. In a later analysis, co-occurring TCRs were grouped with DBSCAN, and TCRdist sequence similarity was added when clustering was performed within HLA-allele-positive subsets. Repertoires with fewer than 30,000 or more than 120,000 public chains, plus five repertoires with anomalous nucleotide sharing, were excluded from co-occurrence clustering. TCRdb stores this immuneACCESS table with in-frame sequences only. Part of the clones is absent; in the studies checked, under half of the shortfall reflects unresolved V genes, and no reason is known for the rest. Clone size and the V and J calls come from that table; the DNA yielded D and trimming. In all, the sample holds hundreds of thousands of clones, and roughly 70% of those were seen once. 2% to 2.5% of the sample rests with the top ten.

The research as a whole found: The authors suggested that the approach could potentially be generalized to other disease states and immunological phenotypes. In vitro tests confirmed that a few of the cytomegalovirus-associated TCR beta chains recognize cytomegalovirus antigens. A later analysis associated approximately 17,000 TCR beta sequences with specific HLA alleles at a false discovery rate of 0.05. A later analysis found that TCR association rates varied across HLA loci, with DRB1 alleles showing the most associated TCRs and HLA-C alleles the fewest. The classifier was reported to diagnose cytomegalovirus status with high specificity and sensitivity in both the original cohort and the validation cohort. Linkage disequilibrium might explain the correlated functional status among segregating V segments, but an unknown experimental factor could not be ruled out. The study gave a list of about 160 TCR beta chains associated with cytomegalovirus. In a later genetic analysis, a missense DCLRE1C variant was associated with V-gene and J-gene trimming of TCR beta chains, and the association was replicated in an independent cohort. A later analysis found that most CMV-associated TCR beta chains appeared HLA-restricted, with HLA associations seemingly driven largely by CMV exposure. In a later genetic analysis, fewer N-insertions in productive TCRs were reported among donors in an Asian-associated ancestry cluster than the roughly 700-donor mean. A further reported finding was that TCR beta sequences accurately predicted the HLA-A and HLA-B alleles for most subjects in the first cohort. In an earlier analysis of 450 to 750 of the donors, most TCR beta V segments appeared in productive rearrangements about 90% or about 30% of the time, broadly matching IMGT annotations. In a later analysis, HLA-associated TCR beta chains were found to be more clonally expanded and to have lower generation probabilities than equally common non-associated chains. A group of highly shared sequence variants was considered likely to be a technical artifact of the sequencing pipeline. While some public TCRs were present in many individuals, most TCR sequences turned up only very rarely across donors. Assigning TCR associations to individual alleles was difficult when HLA alleles, especially DR and DQ, strongly co-occurred. The presence/absence analyses assumed that sequencing depth was roughly uniform across donors, and that assumption may not be true. The only immune exposure information available for the cohort was CMV serostatus. Because HLA typing was missing for some donors at each locus, association tests included only the typed subset. Because counts were too low, roughly 16 rarely observed V segments, including chromosome 9 orphons, were left out of the earlier analysis of 587 of the donors. This cohort had only TCR beta chains sequenced, and the lack of alpha or paired-chain data limited which features could be detected. Several of the top co-occurrence clusters appeared to be linked to parvovirus B19, influenza, CMV and Epstein-Barr virus, according to a later analysis.

The clonotype was recovered from a female donor in good health and CMV-seronegative. Sequenced: PBMCs.

The CDR3 sequence is CASSTSAGGAYEQYF. Recombination linked TRBV6-5 to TRBJ2-7; TRBD2, the D gene given by the table, was not confirmed from the DNA. Counted from cysteine to phenylalanine, this CDR3 has 15 amino acids. The germline V gene supplies CDR1 MNHEY and CDR2 SVGAGI.